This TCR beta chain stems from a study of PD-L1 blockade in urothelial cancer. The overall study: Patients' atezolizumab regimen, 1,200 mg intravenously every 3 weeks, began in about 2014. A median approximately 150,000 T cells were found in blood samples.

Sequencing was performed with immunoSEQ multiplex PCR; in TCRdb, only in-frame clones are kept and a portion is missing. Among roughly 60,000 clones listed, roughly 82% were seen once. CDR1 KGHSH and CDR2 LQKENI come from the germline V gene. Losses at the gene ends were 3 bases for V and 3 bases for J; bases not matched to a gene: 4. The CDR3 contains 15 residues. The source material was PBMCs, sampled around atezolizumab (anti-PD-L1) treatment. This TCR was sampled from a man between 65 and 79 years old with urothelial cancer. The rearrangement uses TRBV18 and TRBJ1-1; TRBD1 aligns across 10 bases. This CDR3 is CASSPFGQGDTEAFF. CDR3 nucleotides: TGTGCCAGCTCACCCTTTGGACAGGGGGACACTGAAGCTTTCTTT.